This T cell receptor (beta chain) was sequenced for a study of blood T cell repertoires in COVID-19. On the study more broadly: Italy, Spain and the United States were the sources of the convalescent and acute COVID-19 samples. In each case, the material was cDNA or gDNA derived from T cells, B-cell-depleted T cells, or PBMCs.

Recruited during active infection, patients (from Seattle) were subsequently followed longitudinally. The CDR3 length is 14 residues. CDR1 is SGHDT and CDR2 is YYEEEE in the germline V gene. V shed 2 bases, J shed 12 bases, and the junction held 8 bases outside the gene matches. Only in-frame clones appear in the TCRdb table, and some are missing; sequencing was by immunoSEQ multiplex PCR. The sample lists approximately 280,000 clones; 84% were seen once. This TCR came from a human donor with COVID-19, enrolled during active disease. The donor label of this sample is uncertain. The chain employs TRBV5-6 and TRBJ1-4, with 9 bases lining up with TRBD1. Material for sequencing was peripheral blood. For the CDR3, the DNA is TGTGCCAGCAGCTTCGGGACAGGGACCTTTGAACTGTTTTTT. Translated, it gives CASSFGTGTFELFF.